This TCR beta chain comes out of a study of cytomegalovirus exposure and HLA in healthy donors. The primer mix had 60 Vbeta and 13 Jbeta primers. TCRdb's copy holds only in-frame clones and misses some; the assay was immunoSEQ multiplex PCR. This table holds under 130,000 clones, 75% to 85% found once. The V and J ends lost 0 bases and 5 bases, in that order; junction bases with no gene match: 5. The germline gives CDR1 MGHRA, CDR2 YSYEKL. The CDR3 is 15 residues long. This rearrangement joins TRBV4-1 to TRBJ2-5; TRBD2 aligns across 8 bases. Sequencing was carried out using PBMCs. The clonotype comes from a man between 18 and 35 years old in good health and CMV-seronegative. DNA of the CDR3: TGCGCCAGCAGCCAAGATTCGGGAGGGTGGGAGACCCAGTACTTC. Translated: CASSQDSGGWETQYF.